This TCR beta chain was identified during a study of blood T cell repertoires in COVID-19. In the study overall: Sources were T cells, B-cell-depleted T cells, or PBMCs; the material itself was cDNA or gDNA.

V gave up 1 base and J gave up 5 bases; unmatched junction bases: 3. This CDR3 region has 15 residues. CDR1 is LGHNA, CDR2 YNFKEQ, per germline. Seattle researchers signed up patients amid active infection and tracked them longitudinally. In its sample, this clone was seen once. Clones were sequenced by immunoSEQ multiplex PCR, and TCRdb holds only the in-frame ones, with some missing. The sample has fewer than 200,000 clones, 85% to 90% seen once; the top ten hold roughly 2.4%. The clonotype was recovered from a woman older than 75 with COVID-19, enrolled during active disease. The chain couples TRBV4-2 to TRBJ2-2; TRBD2 aligns across 8 bases. The material sequenced was peripheral blood. Here the CDR3 DNA reads TGTGCCAGCAGCCAAGCAGGCGGGAGGACCGGGGAGCTGTTTTTT. Amino acid sequence: CASSQAGGRTGELFF.